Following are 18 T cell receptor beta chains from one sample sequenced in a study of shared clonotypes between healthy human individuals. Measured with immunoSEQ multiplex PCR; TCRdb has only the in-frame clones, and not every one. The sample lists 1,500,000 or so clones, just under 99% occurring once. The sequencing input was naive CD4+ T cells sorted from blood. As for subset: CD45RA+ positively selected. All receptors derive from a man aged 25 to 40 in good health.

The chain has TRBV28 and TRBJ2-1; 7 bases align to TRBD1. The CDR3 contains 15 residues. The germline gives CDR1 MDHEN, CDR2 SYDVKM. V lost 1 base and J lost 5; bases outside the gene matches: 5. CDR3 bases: TGTGCCAGCAGTTTATTGACAGGGACGGACAATGAGCAGTTCTTC. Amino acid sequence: CASSLLTGTDNEQFF.

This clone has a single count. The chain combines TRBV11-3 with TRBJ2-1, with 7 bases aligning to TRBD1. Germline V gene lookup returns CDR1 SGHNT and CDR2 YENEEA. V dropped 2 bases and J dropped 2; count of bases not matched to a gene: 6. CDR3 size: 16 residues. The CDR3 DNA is TGTGCCAGCAGCTTATCCGGGACAGACCCCTACAATGAGCAGTTCTTC. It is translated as CASSLSGTDPYNEQFF.

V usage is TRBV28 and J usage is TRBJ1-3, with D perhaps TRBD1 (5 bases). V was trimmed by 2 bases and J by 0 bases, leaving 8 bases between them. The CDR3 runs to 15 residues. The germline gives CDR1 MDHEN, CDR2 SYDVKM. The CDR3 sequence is CASSLEGTSGNTIYF. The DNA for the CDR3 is TGTGCCAGCAGTTTAGAGGGGACCTCTGGAAACACCATATATTTT.

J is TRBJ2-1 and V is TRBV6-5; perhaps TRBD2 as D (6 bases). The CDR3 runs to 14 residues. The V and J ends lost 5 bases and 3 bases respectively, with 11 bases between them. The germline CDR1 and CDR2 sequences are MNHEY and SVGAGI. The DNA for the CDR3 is TGTGCCAGCAGTCGGTCGGGGGACTACAATGAGCAGTTCTTC. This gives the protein CASSRSGDYNEQFF.

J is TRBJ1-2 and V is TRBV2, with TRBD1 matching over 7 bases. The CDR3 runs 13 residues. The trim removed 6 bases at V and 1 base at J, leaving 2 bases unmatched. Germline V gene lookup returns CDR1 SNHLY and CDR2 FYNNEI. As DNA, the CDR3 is TGTGCCAGCAGACGGGACAGTAACTATGGCTACACCTTC. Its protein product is CASRRDSNYGYTF.

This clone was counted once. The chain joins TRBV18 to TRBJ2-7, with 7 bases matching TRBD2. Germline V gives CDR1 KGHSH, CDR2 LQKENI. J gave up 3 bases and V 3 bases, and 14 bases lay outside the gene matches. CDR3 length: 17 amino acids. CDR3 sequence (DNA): TGTGCCAGCTCACCCTTAAGAACCGGGACTACTATCTACGAGCAGTACTTC. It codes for CASSPLRTGTTIYEQYF.

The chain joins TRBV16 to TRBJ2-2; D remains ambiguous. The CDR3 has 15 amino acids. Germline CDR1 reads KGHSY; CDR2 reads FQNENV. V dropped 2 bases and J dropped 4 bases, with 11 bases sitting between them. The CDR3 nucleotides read TGTGCCAGCAGCCAAGTTGACCCGGTCACCGGGGAGCTGTTTTTT. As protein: CASSQVDPVTGELFF.

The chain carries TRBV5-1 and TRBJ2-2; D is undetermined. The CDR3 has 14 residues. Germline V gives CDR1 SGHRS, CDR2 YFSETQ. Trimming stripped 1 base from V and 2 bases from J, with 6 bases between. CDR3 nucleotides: TGCGCCAGCAGCTTGAAGGGAAACACCGGGGAGCTGTTTTTT. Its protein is CASSLKGNTGELFF. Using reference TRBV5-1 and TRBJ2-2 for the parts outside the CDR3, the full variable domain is KAGVTQTPRYLIKTRGQQVTLSCSPISGHRSVSWYQQTPGQGLQFLFEYFSETQRNKGNFPGRFSGRQFSNSRSEMNVSTLELGDSALYLCASSLKGNTGELFFGEGSRLTVL.

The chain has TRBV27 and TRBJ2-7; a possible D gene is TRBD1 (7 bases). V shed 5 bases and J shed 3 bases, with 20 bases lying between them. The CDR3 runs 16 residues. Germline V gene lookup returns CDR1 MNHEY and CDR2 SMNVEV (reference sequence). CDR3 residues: CASSQRSGGSLYEQYF. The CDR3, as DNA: TGTGCCAGCAGTCAAAGGTCAGGGGGGTCCCTCTACGAGCAGTACTTC.

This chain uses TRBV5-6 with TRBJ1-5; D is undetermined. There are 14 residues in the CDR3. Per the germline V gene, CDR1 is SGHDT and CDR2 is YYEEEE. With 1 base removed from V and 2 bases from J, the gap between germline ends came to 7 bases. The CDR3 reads CASSLWGGNQPQHF. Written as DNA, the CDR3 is TGTGCCAGCAGCTTGTGGGGAGGCAATCAGCCCCAGCATTTT.

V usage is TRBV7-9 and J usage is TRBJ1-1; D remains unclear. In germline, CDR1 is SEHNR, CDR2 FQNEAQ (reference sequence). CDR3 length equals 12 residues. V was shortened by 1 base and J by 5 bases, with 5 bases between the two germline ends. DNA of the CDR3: TGTGCCAGCAGCTTAGTGCGGACTGAAGCTTTCTTT. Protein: CASSLVRTEAFF. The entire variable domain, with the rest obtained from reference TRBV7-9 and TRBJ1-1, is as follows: DTGVSQNPRHKITKRGQNVTFRCDPISEHNRLYWYRQTLGQGPEFLTYFQNEAQLEKSRLLSDRFSAERPKGSFSTLEIQRTEQGDSAMYLCASSLVRTEAFFGQGTRLTVV.

The CDR3 loop is CAISEVGHSIAQYF. CDR3 DNA: TGTGCCATCAGTGAGGTGGGCCACAGTATTGCGCAGTATTTT. The chain links TRBV10-3 to TRBJ2-3; no clear D gene. There are 14 residues in the CDR3. Trimming shortened V by 2 bases and J by 10 bases, and 16 bases separated the two germline ends. Per the germline V gene, CDR1 is ENHRY and CDR2 is SYGVKD.

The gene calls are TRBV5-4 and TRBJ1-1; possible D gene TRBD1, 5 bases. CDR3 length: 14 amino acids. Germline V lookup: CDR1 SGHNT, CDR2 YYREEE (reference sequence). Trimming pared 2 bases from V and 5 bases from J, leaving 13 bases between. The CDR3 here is CASSFVDRPTEAFF. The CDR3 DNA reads TGTGCCAGCAGCTTCGTCGACAGACCAACTGAAGCTTTCTTT.

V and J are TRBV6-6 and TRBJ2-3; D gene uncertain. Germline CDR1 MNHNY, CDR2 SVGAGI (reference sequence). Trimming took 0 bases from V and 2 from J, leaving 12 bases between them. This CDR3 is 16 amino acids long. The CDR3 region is CASSYSSLRNTDTQYF. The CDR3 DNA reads TGTGCCAGCAGTTACTCGAGTCTTAGAAACACAGATACGCAGTATTTT.

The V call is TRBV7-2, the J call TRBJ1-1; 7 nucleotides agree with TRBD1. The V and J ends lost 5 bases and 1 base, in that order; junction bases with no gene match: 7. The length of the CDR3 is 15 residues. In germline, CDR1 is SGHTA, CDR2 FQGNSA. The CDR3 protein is CASSQRGHRNTEAFF. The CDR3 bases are TGTGCCAGCAGCCAGAGGGGGCACCGGAACACTGAAGCTTTCTTT.

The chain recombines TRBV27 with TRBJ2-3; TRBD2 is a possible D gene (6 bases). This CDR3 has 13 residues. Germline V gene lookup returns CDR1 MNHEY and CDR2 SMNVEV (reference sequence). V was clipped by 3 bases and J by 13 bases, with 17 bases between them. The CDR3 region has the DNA TGTGCCAGCAGTTTCCAGGTGACTAGTCGGAAGTATTTT. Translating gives CASSFQVTSRKYF.

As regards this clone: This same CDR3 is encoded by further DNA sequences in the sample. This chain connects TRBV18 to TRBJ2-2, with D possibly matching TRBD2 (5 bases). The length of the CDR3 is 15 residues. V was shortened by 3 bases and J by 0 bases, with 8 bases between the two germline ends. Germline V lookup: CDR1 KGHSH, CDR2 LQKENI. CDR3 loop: CASSPPGTNTGELFF. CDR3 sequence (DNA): TGTGCCAGCTCACCCCCGGGAACGAACACCGGGGAGCTGTTTTTT.

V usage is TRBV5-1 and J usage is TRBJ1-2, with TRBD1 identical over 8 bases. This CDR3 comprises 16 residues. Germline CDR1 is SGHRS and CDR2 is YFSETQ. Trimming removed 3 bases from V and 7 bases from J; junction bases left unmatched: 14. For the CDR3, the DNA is TGCGCCAGCAGCTCTGGCCCGGACAGGGCAAGAGTTGGCTACACCTTC. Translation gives CASSSGPDRARVGYTF.